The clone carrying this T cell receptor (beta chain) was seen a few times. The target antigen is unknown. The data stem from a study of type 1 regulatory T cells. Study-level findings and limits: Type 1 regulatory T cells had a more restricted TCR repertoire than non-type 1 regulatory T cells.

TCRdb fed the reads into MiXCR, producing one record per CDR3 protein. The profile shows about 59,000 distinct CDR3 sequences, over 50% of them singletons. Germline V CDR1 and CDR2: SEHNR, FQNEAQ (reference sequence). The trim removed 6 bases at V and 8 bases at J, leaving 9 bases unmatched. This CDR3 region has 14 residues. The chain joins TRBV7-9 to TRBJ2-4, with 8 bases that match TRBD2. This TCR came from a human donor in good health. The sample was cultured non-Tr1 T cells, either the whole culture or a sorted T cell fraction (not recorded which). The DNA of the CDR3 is TGTGCCAGCAGAGGTTCGGGAGGGTTGGACATTCAGTACTTC. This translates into CASRGSGGLDIQYF.